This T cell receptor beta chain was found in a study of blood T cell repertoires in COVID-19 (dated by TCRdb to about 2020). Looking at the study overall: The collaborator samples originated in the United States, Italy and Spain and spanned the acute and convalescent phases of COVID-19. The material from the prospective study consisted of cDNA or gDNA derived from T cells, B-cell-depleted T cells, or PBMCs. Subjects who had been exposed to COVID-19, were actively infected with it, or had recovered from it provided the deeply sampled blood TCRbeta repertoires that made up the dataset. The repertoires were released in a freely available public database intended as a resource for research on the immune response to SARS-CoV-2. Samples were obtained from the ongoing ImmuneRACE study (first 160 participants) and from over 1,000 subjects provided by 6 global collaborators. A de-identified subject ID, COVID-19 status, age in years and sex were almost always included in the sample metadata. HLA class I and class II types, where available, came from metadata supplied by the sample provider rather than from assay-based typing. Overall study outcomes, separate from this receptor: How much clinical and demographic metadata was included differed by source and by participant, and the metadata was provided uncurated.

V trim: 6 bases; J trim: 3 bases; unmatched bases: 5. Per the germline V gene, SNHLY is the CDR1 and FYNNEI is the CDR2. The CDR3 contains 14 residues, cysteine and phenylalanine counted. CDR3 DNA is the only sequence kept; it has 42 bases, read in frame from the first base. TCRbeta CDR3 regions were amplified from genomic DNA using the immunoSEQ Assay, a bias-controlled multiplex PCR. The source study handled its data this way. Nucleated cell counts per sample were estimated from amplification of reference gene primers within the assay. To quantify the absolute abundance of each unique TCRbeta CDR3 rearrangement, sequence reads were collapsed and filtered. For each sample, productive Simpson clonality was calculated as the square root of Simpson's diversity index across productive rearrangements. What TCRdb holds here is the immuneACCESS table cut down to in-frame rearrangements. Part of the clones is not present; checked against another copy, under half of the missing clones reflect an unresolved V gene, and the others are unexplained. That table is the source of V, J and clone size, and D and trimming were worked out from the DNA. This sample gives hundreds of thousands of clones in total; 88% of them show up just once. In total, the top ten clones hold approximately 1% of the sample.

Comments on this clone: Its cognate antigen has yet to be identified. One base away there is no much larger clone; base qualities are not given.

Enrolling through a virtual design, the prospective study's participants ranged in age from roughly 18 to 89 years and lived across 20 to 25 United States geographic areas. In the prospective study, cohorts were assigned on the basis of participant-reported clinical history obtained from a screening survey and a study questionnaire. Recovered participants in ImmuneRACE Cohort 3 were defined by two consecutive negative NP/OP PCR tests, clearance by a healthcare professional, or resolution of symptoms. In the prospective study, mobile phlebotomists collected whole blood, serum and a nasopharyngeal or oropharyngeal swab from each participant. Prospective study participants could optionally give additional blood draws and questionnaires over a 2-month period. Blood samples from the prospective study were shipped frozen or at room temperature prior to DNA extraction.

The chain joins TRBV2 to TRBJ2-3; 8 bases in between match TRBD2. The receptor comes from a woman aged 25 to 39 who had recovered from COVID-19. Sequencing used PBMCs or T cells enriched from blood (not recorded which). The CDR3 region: CASRAGVLTDTQYF. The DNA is TGTGCCAGCAGAGCGGGAGTCCTGACAGATACGCAGTATTTT.